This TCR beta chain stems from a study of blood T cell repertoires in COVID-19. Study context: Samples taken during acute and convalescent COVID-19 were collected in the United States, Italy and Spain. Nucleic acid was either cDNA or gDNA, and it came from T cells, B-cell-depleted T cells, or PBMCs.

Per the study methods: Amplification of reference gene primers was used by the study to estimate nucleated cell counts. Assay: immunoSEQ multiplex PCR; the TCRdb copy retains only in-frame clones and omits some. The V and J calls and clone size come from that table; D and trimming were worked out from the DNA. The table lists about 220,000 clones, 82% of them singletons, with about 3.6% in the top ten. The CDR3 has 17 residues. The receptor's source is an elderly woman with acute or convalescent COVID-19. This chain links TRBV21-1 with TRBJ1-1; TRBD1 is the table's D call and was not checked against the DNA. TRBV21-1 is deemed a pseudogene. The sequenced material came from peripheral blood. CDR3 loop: CASSKVTGGTMNTEAFF. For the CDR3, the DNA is TGTGCCAGCAGCAAAGTAACAGGGGGAACGATGAACACTGAAGCTTTCTTT.